This T cell receptor (beta chain) is from a study of CD4 T cells in relation to SARS-CoV-2 and coronaviruses. Libraries were prepared by immunoSEQ multiplex PCR; TCRdb keeps only in-frame clonotypes and omits some of them. The repertoire holds tens of thousands of clones, 80% to 90% seen once, with about 3.3% in the top ten. Study-level results: Around two thirds of donors had memory CD4+ clonotypes crossrecognizing SARS-CoV-2 and common cold coronavirus spike.

Germline CDR1 SGHTA, CDR2 FQGNSA. The V and J ends lost 8 bases and 2 bases respectively, with 14 bases between them. This CDR3 region has 14 residues. Comment on this clone: Its specificity is not known.

This receptor was identified in an adult with COVID-19. This chain uses TRBV7-2 with TRBJ2-3; a possible D gene is TRBD2 (7 bases). The specimen was memory CD4+ T cells from PBMCs. In DNA, the CDR3 is TGTGCCAGCGGTGGGGGGGCTATCACAGATACGCAGTATTTT. It specifies CASGGGAITDTQYF.